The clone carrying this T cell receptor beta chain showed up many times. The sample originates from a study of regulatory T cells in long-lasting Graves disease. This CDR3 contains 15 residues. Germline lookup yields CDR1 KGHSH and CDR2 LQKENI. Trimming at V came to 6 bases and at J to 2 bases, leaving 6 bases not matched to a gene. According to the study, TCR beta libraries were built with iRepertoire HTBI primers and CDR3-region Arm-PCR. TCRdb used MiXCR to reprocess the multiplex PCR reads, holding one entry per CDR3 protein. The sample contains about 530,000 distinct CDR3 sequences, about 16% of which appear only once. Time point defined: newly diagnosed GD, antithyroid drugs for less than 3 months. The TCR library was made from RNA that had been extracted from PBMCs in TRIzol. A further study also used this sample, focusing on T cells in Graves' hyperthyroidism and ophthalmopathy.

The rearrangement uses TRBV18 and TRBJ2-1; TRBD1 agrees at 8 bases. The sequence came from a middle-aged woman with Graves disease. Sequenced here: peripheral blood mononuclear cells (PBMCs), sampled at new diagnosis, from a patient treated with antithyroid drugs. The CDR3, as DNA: TGTGCCAGCTCCCAAGGACAGGGACCCTACAATGAGCAGTTCTTC. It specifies CASSQGQGPYNEQFF.